A single sample gave rise to the 7 T cell receptor beta chains below, sequenced in a study of cytomegalovirus exposure and HLA in healthy donors. With 60 Vbeta and 13 Jbeta primers, the PCR was carried out. Here immunoSEQ multiplex PCR was the method, and the copy in TCRdb shows in-frame clones only, minus some. The listing contains just over 150,000 clones. Sequencing was performed on PBMCs. These TCRs come from a woman in her fifties or sixties in good health and CMV-seronegative.

The chain joins TRBV11-2 to TRBJ1-1; tentative D call: TRBD1 (6 bases). The V end lost 4 bases, the J end lost 0 bases, and 12 bases lay between the germline ends. The CDR3 extends over 15 amino acids. Germline values: CDR1 SGHAT, CDR2 FQNNGV. The DNA of the CDR3 is TGTGCCAGCAGCTATAACCAGGGGATGAACACTGAAGCTTTCTTT. Protein: CASSYNQGMNTEAFF.

This rearrangement joins TRBV7-2 to TRBJ2-1; D is perhaps TRBD2 (6 bases). The ends were cut back, 5 bases at V and 9 bases at J, with 11 bases in the middle. This CDR3 has 12 amino acids. The germline V gene encodes CDR1 SGHTA and CDR2 FQGNSA. CDR3 in DNA: TGTGCCAGCAGCCCCGAGCGGGCTGAGCAGTTCTTC. As protein: CASSPERAEQFF.

For the CDR3, the DNA is TGTGCCAGCAGCCCCCCCCCGGACTGGAACACTGAAGCTTTCTTT. This sequence encodes CASSPPPDWNTEAFF. This rearrangement joins TRBV7-9 to TRBJ1-1; the D is unclear. CDR3 size: 15 residues. The germline V gene has CDR1 SEHNR and CDR2 FQNEAQ (reference sequence). V was trimmed by 5 bases and J by 1 base, leaving 14 bases between them.

The V and J genes are TRBV19 and TRBJ1-1; 7 nucleotides line up with TRBD1. CDR1 is LNHDA and CDR2 is SQIVND in the germline V gene (reference sequence). V was pared by 5 bases and J by 5 bases, with 8 bases of the junction left unmatched. This CDR3 comprises 14 residues. As DNA, the CDR3 is TGTGCCAGTAGTCCTGGACAGGTGCGGACTGAAGCTTTCTTT. Its translation: CASSPGQVRTEAFF.

The chain joins TRBV7-2 to TRBJ2-7; D gene ambiguous. Trimming cost V 1 base and J 10 bases, with 17 bases left between them. Germline V gives CDR1 SGHTA, CDR2 FQGNSA. CDR3 length: 14 amino acids. The CDR3 region is CASSLDSKPSPQYF. The CDR3, as DNA: TGTGCCAGCAGCTTAGACTCTAAGCCCTCCCCACAGTACTTC. Full variable domain (outside the CDR3, taken from reference TRBV7-2 and TRBJ2-7): GAGVSQSPSNKVTEKGKDVELRCDPISGHTALYWYRQSLGQGLEFLIYFQGNSAPDKSGLPSDRFSAERTGGSVSTLTIQRTQQEDSAVYLCASSLDSKPSPQYFGPGTRLTVT.

The chain carries TRBV25-1 and TRBJ2-7; 10 bases match TRBD1. CDR1 and CDR2 from the germline V gene are MGHDK and SYGVNS. The CDR3 spans 15 residues. Losses at the gene ends were 6 bases for V and 4 bases for J; bases not matched to a gene: 9. The CDR3 is CASRDERDRGYEQYF. The CDR3 region has the DNA TGTGCCAGCAGGGATGAGAGGGACAGGGGATACGAGCAGTACTTC.

This chain joins TRBV5-1 and TRBJ2-1; possibly TRBD2 for D (6 bases). Germline V gene data show CDR1 as SGHRS and CDR2 as YFSETQ. CDR3 length: 16 amino acids. V was shortened by 4 bases and J by 4 bases, with 18 bases between the two germline ends. CDR3 coding DNA: TGCGCCAGCAGCACGTTACTAGCAATGCCTTACAATGAGCAGTTCTTC. It encodes CASSTLLAMPYNEQFF.